The clone carrying this T cell receptor beta chain was seen a few times. The data originate from a study of T cells in Graves' hyperthyroidism and ophthalmopathy. Researchers took RNA transcripts and amplified the TCR beta CDR3 regions from them. TCR CDR3 underwent first-round RT-PCR with the HTBI primer set. MiXCR, applied by TCRdb to the multiplex PCR reads, yields one record per CDR3 protein. The table includes nearly 750,000 distinct CDR3 sequences, roughly 32% detected once. This CDR3 is built from 17 residues. Unmatched junction bases numbered 15, after V lost 5 bases and J lost 4 bases. The V gene's germline CDR1 is SGHVS and CDR2 FNYEAQ.

The TCR originated in a woman in her thirties or forties with Graves' hyperthyroidism. V and J are TRBV7-6 and TRBJ2-7, with 9 positions matching TRBD1. Sequenced material: blood. The CDR3 DNA follows: TGTGCCAGCAGCGCTCACATGGATGGGACAGGGAAATACGAGCAGTACTTC. Protein sequence: CASSAHMDGTGKYEQYF.